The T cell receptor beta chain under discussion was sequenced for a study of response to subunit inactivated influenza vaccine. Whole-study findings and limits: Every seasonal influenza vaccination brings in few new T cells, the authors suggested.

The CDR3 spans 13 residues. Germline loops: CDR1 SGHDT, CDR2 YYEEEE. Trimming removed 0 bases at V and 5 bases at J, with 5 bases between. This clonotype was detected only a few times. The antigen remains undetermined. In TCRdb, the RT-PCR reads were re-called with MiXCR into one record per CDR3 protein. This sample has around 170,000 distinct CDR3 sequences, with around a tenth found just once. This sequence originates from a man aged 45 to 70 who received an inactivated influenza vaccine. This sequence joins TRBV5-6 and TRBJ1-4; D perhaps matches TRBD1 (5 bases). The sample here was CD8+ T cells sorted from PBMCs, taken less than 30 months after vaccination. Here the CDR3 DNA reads TGTGCCAGCAGCTTGGGGGGGAATGAAAAACTGTTTTTT. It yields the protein CASSLGGNEKLFF.